The following is a TCR beta chain sequence with its context. Germline V gene lookup returns CDR1 WNHNN and CDR2 SYGVQD (reference sequence). The CDR3 runs to 17 residues. V was clipped by 0 bases and J by 5 bases; unmatched bases: 5. This sample is drawn from a study of blood T cell repertoires in COVID-19. About the research overall: The United States, Italy and Spain provided the acute and convalescent COVID-19 samples.

Sequenced by immunoSEQ multiplex PCR; TCRdb stores in-frame clones only, minus some. The top ten hold approximately 12% of the sample, which has under 95,000 clones, around 80% seen once. The receptor comes from a man aged 45-65 years with acute or convalescent COVID-19. Source material: peripheral blood. This chain uses TRBV10-1 with TRBJ2-1, with TRBD2 identical over 12 bases. The CDR3 sequence is CASSESTTSGGNNEQFF. The CDR3, as DNA: TGCGCCAGCAGTGAGTCTACGACTAGCGGGGGAAACAATGAGCAGTTCTTC.